What follows are 2 T cell receptor beta chains derived from one specimen sequenced in a study of control samples from healthy donors and cancer patients. Some clones are missing from TCRdb's copy, which holds only in-frame ones; the method was immunoSEQ multiplex PCR. Among tens of thousands of clones listed, roughly 93% were seen once. The sample consisted of blood. These receptors were collected from a woman in her twenties or thirties in good health.

This chain links TRBV5-1 with TRBJ1-1; unclear D gene. The CDR3 consists of 18 residues. The germline CDR1 and CDR2 sequences are SGHRS and YFSETQ. V lost 4 bases to trimming and J lost 0 bases, with 22 bases between them. CDR3 bases: TGCGCCAGCAGCAGTTTAGGGCAGGATCGATTCATGAACACTGAAGCTTTCTTT. Amino acids: CASSSLGQDRFMNTEAFF. The full variable domain, completed using reference TRBV5-1 and TRBJ1-1, is KAGVTQTPRYLIKTRGQQVTLSCSPISGHRSVSWYQQTPGQGLQFLFEYFSETQRNKGNFPGRFSGRQFSNSRSEMNVSTLELGDSALYLCASSSLGQDRFMNTEAFFGQGTRLTVV.

The chain combines TRBV19 with TRBJ2-1; D may correspond to TRBD1 or TRBD2 (6 bases each). CDR3 length: 12 amino acids. Deletions cut 9 bases from V and 3 bases from J, with 9 bases between. CDR1 is LNHDA and CDR2 is SQIVND in the germline V gene (reference sequence). The CDR3 here is CASGGFYNEQFF. CDR3 in DNA: TGTGCCAGCGGGGGCTTCTACAATGAGCAGTTCTTC. Variable domain in full (rest from reference TRBV19 and TRBJ2-1): DGGITQSPKYLFRKEGQNVTLSCEQNLNHDAMYWYRQDPGQGLRLIYYSQIVNDFQKGDIAEGYSVSREKKESFPLTVTSAQKNPTAFYLCASGGFYNEQFFGPGTRLTVL.